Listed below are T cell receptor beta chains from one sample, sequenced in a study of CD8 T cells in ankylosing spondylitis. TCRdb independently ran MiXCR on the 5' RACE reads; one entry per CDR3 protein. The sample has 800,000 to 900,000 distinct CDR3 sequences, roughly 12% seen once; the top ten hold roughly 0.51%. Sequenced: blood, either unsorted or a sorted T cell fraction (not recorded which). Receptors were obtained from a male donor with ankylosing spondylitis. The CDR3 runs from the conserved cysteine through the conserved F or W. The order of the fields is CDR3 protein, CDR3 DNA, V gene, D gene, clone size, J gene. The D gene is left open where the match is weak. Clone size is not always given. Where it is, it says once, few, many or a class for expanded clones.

CASSLGAGGEGYTF	TGCGCCAGCAGCTTGGGGGCAGGGGGCGAGGGCTACACCTTC	TRBV5-1	TRBD1	few	TRBJ1-2
CASSQVYSVEENEQFF	TGTGCCAGCAGCCAGGTCTACAGTGTTGAGGAGAATGAGCAGTTCTTC	TRBV4-2	NA	many	TRBJ2-1
CSVEVQGANTEAFF	TGCAGCGTTGAAGTCCAGGGGGCAAACACTGAAGCTTTCTTT	TRBV29-1	TRBD1	many	TRBJ1-1
CASRPSGAHYGYTF	TGCGCCAGCAGACCTTCGGGGGCTCACTATGGCTACACCTTC	TRBV5-1	NA	NA	TRBJ1-2
CASRVAGGLQETQYF	TGTGCCAGCAGAGTAGCGGGGGGCCTTCAAGAGACCCAGTACTTC	TRBV27	TRBD2	few	TRBJ2-5
CASSQYGTGVYEQYF	TGCGCCAGCAGCCAATATGGGACAGGTGTCTACGAGCAGTACTTC	TRBV4-1	TRBD1	NA	TRBJ2-7
CASSQRATPENTGELFF	TGCGCCAGCAGCCAACGTGCGACTCCTGAGAACACCGGGGAGCTGTTTTTT	TRBV4-3	NA	few	TRBJ2-2
CASSGLAEFNEQFF	TGTGCCAGCAGTGGACTAGCGGAGTTCAATGAGCAGTTCTTC	TRBV12-3/TRBV12-4	TRBD2	NA	TRBJ2-1
CASTPGSGSYNEQFF	TGTGCCAGCACCCCGGGAAGCGGCTCCTACAATGAGCAGTTCTTC	TRBV12-3/TRBV12-4	NA	many	TRBJ2-1
CSARDRRGGDQPQHF	TGCAGTGCTAGGGACAGAAGAGGGGGCGATCAGCCCCAGCATTTT	TRBV20-1	TRBD1	many	TRBJ1-5